This T cell receptor beta chain comes out of a study of tumor and adjacent non-tumor tissue in lung cancer. Study-level background: Patients comprised about eleven adenocarcinoma, 2 squamous cell carcinoma and 1 small cell lung cancer. Study-level results: Tumor repertoires had a smaller top 100 clone share than normal lung. Compared with tumor, normal lung showed significantly lower TCR diversity.

The library came from three nested PCR rounds adapted from ARM-PCR protocols. TCRdb reprocessed the multiplex PCR reads with MiXCR, giving one entry per CDR3 protein. The repertoire holds tens of thousands of distinct CDR3 sequences, with over 75% as singletons. The template was RNA from unsorted bulk tissue. Donors were chemotherapy-naive, newly diagnosed lung cancer surgical patients in China, August–late 2014. This clonotype was seen many times. Its specificity is not known. V trimming: 6 bases; J trimming: 4 bases; junction bases outside the gene matches: 5. The CDR3 covers 12 residues. Germline CDR1 is DFQATT and CDR2 is SNEGSKA (reference sequence).

This rearrangement joins TRBV20-1 to TRBJ2-7; 8 nucleotides agree with TRBD2. The TCR comes from a woman between 50 and 59 years old with non-small cell lung cancer. Specimen: lung tumor tissue. The CDR3 DNA follows: TGCAGTGCAATGACTAGCGAGTACGAGCAGTACTTC. The encoded protein is CSAMTSEYEQYF.